The 18 T cell receptor beta chains presented below share a single source sample, sequenced in a study of T cells in Graves' hyperthyroidism and ophthalmopathy. Amplified regions were TCR beta CDR3 sequences from RNA transcripts. Primed by the HTBI set, a first-round RT-PCR was run on the TCR CDR3. From the multiplex PCR reads, TCRdb called clonotypes with MiXCR, one entry per CDR3 protein. Here the sample spans about 250,000 distinct CDR3 sequences, about 25% being singletons. The sequenced sample consisted of blood. The receptors come from a woman in her 40s with Graves' ophthalmopathy.

In this sample, this clonotype turned up many times. This chain connects TRBV7-3 to TRBJ2-7; 9 bases match TRBD2. J lost 2 bases, V lost 2 bases, and 7 bases had no gene match. Germline CDR1 SGHTA, CDR2 FQGTGA. This CDR3 contains 16 residues. This CDR3 reads CASSLAPSGTTYEQYF. In DNA form, the CDR3 reads TGTGCCAGCAGCTTAGCTCCTAGCGGGACTACCTACGAGCAGTACTTC.

This clonotype appeared many times. This chain links TRBV29-1 with TRBJ2-5; D perhaps matches TRBD1 (5 bases). Per the germline V gene, CDR1 is SQVTM and CDR2 is ANQGSEA. Trimming pared 5 bases from V and 5 bases from J, leaving 15 bases between. The CDR3 runs to 13 residues. This chain's CDR3 is CSVRGSQGETQYF. In DNA form, the CDR3 reads TGCAGCGTTCGAGGATCCCAGGGCGAGACCCAGTACTTC.

This clonotype came up many times. This sequence joins TRBV20-1 and TRBJ2-4; D not certain. The V end was cut by 0 bases, the J end by 9 bases, with 18 bases between. This CDR3 region has 15 residues. The V gene's germline CDR1 is DFQATT and CDR2 SNEGSKA (reference sequence). This CDR3 reads CSARDRVGSSGIQYF. The CDR3 DNA is TGCAGTGCTAGAGATCGAGTAGGCTCTTCTGGCATTCAGTACTTC.

V usage is TRBV28 and J usage is TRBJ2-7; D possibly matches TRBD1 or TRBD2 (6 bases each). The CDR3 extends over 12 amino acids. V lost 1 base, J lost 10 bases, and 11 bases lay in between. CDR1 MDHEN and CDR2 SYDVKM come from the germline V gene. The CDR3 reads CASSLLQGGQYF. CDR3 nucleotide sequence: TGTGCCAGCAGTTTATTACAGGGAGGTCAGTACTTC. Complete variable domain (other parts from reference TRBV28 and TRBJ2-7): DVKVTQSSRYLVKRTGEKVFLECVQDMDHENMFWYRQDPGLGLRLIYFSYDVKMKEKGDIPEGYSVSREKKERFSLILESASTNQTSMYLCASSLLQGGQYFGPGTRLTVT.

This clonotype was observed at least ten times. This chain joins TRBV19 and TRBJ2-2; D gene ambiguous. CDR1 is LNHDA, CDR2 SQIVND, per germline (reference sequence). Trimming stripped 3 bases from V and 5 bases from J, with 7 bases between. The CDR3 runs to 13 residues. In DNA form, the CDR3 reads TGTGCCAGTAGTATCGCCCGAACCGGGGAGCTGTTTTTT. Its translation is CASSIARTGELFF.

The table lists this clonotype with many counts. Here the CDR3 DNA reads TGCGCCAGCAGCTTCGGGCAGGGGGTCGGACGTTCACCCCTCCACTTT. It codes for CASSFGQGVGRSPLHF. This chain connects TRBV5-1 to TRBJ1-6; the match to TRBD1 covers 7 bases. V lost 2 bases to trimming and J lost 9 bases; unmatched junction nucleotides: 11. Germline CDR1 and CDR2: SGHRS and YFSETQ. The CDR3 spans 16 residues.

In its sample, this clonotype was seen many times. The chain couples TRBV4-1 to TRBJ1-1, with D perhaps TRBD1 (5 bases). The CDR3 is made up of 14 amino acids. With 5 bases removed from V and 5 bases from J, the gap between germline ends came to 15 bases. CDR1 is MGHRA, CDR2 YSYEKL, per germline. For the CDR3, the DNA is TGCGCCAGCAGCTTCCGGGAGTGGGGGACTGAAGCTTTCTTT. This gives the protein CASSFREWGTEAFF.

This clonotype was observed many times. The chain recombines TRBV7-3 with TRBJ1-2; 9 positions agree with TRBD1. V lost 5 bases to trimming and J lost 1 base; unmatched junction nucleotides: 5. This CDR3 is 15 amino acids long. Germline V gene sequence: CDR1 SGHTA, CDR2 FQGTGA. CDR3 DNA sequence: TGTGCCAGCAGCCCGGGACAGGGCAATAACTATGGCTACACCTTC. Encoded protein: CASSPGQGNNYGYTF.

This clonotype was seen ten or more times. The chain uses TRBV19 and TRBJ1-2; TRBD1 matches at 7 bases. J gave up 8 bases and V 7 bases, and 16 bases lay outside the gene matches. The CDR3 length is 15 residues. The germline V gene encodes CDR1 LNHDA and CDR2 SQIVND (reference sequence). The CDR3 is CASNDVGKGGAGYTF. The CDR3 DNA is TGTGCCAGTAATGACGTCGGAAAAGGGGGCGCGGGCTACACCTTC.

This clonotype has ten or more counts. V is TRBV6-4 and J is TRBJ2-7; 13 bases align to TRBD2. V gave up 6 bases and J gave up 6 bases; unmatched junction bases: 14. The V gene's germline CDR1 is MRHNA and CDR2 SNTAGT. This CDR3 region has 17 residues. The DNA for the CDR3 is TGTGCCAGCAGGAAAACCGGGACTAGCGGGATCCGGGGCGAGCAGTACTTC. Translation: CASRKTGTSGIRGEQYF.

This clonotype was detected many times. V usage is TRBV20-1 and J usage is TRBJ2-7; 8 nucleotides align to TRBD1. This CDR3 contains 13 residues. V shed 6 bases and J 3 bases; nucleotides not matched to a gene: 7. The germline V gene encodes CDR1 DFQATT and CDR2 SNEGSKA (reference sequence). The CDR3 sequence is CSAISGQDYEQYF. CDR3 in DNA: TGCAGTGCGATTTCGGGACAGGACTACGAGCAGTACTTC.

This clonotype has ten or more counts. The V gene is TRBV9, the J gene TRBJ2-7, with 11 bases aligning to TRBD2. CDR1 SGDLS and CDR2 YYNGEE come from the germline V gene. The V segment lost 0 bases and the J segment 3 bases; nucleotides outside the gene matches: 2. The CDR3 has 15 amino acids. This chain's CDR3 is CASSVGTSGYYEQYF. The CDR3 DNA reads TGTGCCAGCAGCGTAGGGACTAGCGGGTACTACGAGCAGTACTTC.

The genes are TRBV5-1 and TRBJ2-2; no firm D call. Germline V CDR1 and CDR2: SGHRS, YFSETQ. This CDR3 is built from 16 residues. With 0 bases removed from V and 1 base from J, the gap between germline ends came to 10 bases. In nucleotides, the CDR3 is TGCGCCAGCAGCTTGGTTCCATTCGGGAACACCGGGGAGCTGTTTTTT. Its protein product is CASSLVPFGNTGELFF.

For the CDR3, the DNA is TGTGCCAGCAGTGGAACCGGGACAGGGGCGGGCTACACCTTC. Translating it yields CASSGTGTGAGYTF. This chain uses TRBV28 with TRBJ1-2; 10 bases align to TRBD1. V dropped 5 bases and J dropped 8; count of bases not matched to a gene: 8. This CDR3 contains 14 residues. CDR1 is MDHEN, CDR2 SYDVKM, per germline.

V and J are TRBV10-3 and TRBJ1-1, with a possible D match to TRBD1 (6 bases). Trimming left V 6 bases short and J 5 bases short, with 7 bases between. The CDR3 has 11 residues. From germline, CDR1 is ENHRY and CDR2 SYGVKD. The DNA for the CDR3 is TGTGCCATCAGCAGGGGAACTGAAGCTTTCTTT. Amino acid sequence: CAISRGTEAFF.

J is TRBJ2-2 and V is TRBV11-2; TRBD2 is a possible D gene (6 bases). The germline V and J ends were trimmed by 6 bases and 0 bases, with 8 bases remaining between them. Germline V gene lookup returns CDR1 SGHAT and CDR2 FQNNGV. CDR3 length equals 14 residues. CDR3: CASRSSANTGELFF. The CDR3 region has the DNA TGTGCCAGCAGGTCTAGCGCGAACACCGGGGAGCTGTTTTTT.

This clonotype was seen many times. The chain couples TRBV20-1 to TRBJ1-1, with D perhaps TRBD1 (5 bases). V was pared by 3 bases and J by 1 base, with 12 bases between. CDR1 and CDR2 from the germline V gene are DFQATT and SNEGSKA (reference sequence). The CDR3 has 14 residues. CDR3 nucleotides: TGCAGTGCTAGCTTGGGACCAAGGAACACTGAAGCTTTCTTT. Translating it yields CSASLGPRNTEAFF.

Only a few counts were recorded for this clonotype. Germline and junction disagree at one end, which may indicate a read error. The chain uses TRBV30 and TRBJ2-1; possible D gene TRBD2, 5 bases. The CDR3 runs 15 residues. Germline CDR1 reads GTSNPN; CDR2 reads SVGIG (reference sequence). Here the CDR3 reads CACSVRLARYNEQFF. The CDR3 region has the DNA TGTGCCTGTAGTGTGCGGTTAGCGCGTTACAATGAGCAGTTCTTC. The full variable domain, rest sourced from reference TRBV30 and TRBJ2-1, is SQTIHQWPATLVQPVGSPLSLECTVEGTSNPNLYWYRQAAGRGLQLLFYSVGIGQISSEVPQNLSASRPQDRQFILSSKKLLLSDSGFYLCACSVRLARYNEQFFGPGTRLTVL.